This TCR beta chain is from a study of CD8+CD57+ T cells in acquired aplastic anemia. Overall study: The sorted CD4+ and CD8+ cells yielded an average about 3.3 ug of DNA.

The CDR3 is made up of 15 amino acids. V shed 5 bases, J shed 6 bases, and the junction held 11 bases outside the gene matches. The germline CDR1 and CDR2 sequences are SGHVS and FQNEAQ. Genomic DNA acted as the template from which TCR beta VDJ combination and CDR3 sequence profiling were carried out. TCRdb ran MiXCR on the reads and lists one entry per CDR3 protein. The sample records some 150,000 distinct CDR3 sequences, less than 45% being singletons. The TCR comes from a human donor in good health, serving as a control. The V gene is TRBV7-8, the J gene TRBJ2-3, with 7 bases fitting TRBD2. Source material: sorted CD4+, CD8+, or CD8+CD57+ T cells (not recorded which) from PBMCs. The CDR3 sequence: CASSQRLAVRDTQYF. The CDR3 DNA is TGTGCCAGCAGCCAGCGTCTAGCGGTCCGGGATACGCAGTATTTT.